This TCR beta chain originates from a study of shared clonotypes between healthy human individuals. Study findings and constraints: Depth of sequencing was expected to influence donor clonotype sharing.

The germline V gene has CDR1 SGHDT and CDR2 YYEEEE. The CDR3 is made up of 14 amino acids. V was shortened by 4 bases and J by 2 bases, with 10 bases between the two germline ends. Here immunoSEQ multiplex PCR was the method, and the copy in TCRdb shows in-frame clones only, minus some. The table includes approximately 700,000 clones, roughly 72% detected once. The study enrolled healthy HIV-negative adults without recent acute infections or vaccinations as donors. In its sample, this clone was seen a few times. Antigen unknown. The chain links TRBV5-6 to TRBJ1-3, with D tentatively TRBD1 (6 bases). The TCR was taken from a woman in her twenties or thirties in good health. Sample: memory CD4+ T cells sorted from blood. Subset described: CD45RA-negative fraction. CDR3 protein: CASSKRQAGNTIYF. CDR3 DNA: TGTGCCAGCAGCAAGAGACAGGCTGGAAACACCATATATTTT. The whole variable domain, remainder taken from reference TRBV5-6 and TRBJ1-3, is DAGVTQSPTHLIKTRGQQVTLRCSPKSGHDTVSWYQQALGQGPQFIFQYYEEEERQRGNFPDRFSGHQFPNYSSELNVNALLLGDSALYLCASSKRQAGNTIYFGEGSWLTVV.